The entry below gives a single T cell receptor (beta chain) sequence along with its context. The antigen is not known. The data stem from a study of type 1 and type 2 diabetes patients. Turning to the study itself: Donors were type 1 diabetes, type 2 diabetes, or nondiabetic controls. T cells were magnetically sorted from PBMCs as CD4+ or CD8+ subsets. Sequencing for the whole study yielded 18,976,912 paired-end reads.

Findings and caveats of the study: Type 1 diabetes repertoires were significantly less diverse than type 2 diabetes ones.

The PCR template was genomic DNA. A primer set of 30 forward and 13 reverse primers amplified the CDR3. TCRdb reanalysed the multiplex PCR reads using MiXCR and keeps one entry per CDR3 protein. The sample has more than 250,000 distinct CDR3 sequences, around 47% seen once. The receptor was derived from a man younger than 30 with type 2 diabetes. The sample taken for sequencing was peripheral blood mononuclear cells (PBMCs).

The DNA of the CDR3 is TGTGCCAGCCAAGCGACAGGATCCCATGAGCAGTTCTTC. Its protein product is CASQATGSHEQFF. The V and J genes are TRBV11-3 and TRBJ2-1, with D perhaps matching TRBD1 (6 bases). Germline V CDR1 and CDR2: SGHNT, YENEEA. The CDR3 extends over 13 amino acids. V lost 8 bases and J 8 bases, leaving 16 bases between the germline ends. Based on the CDR3 plus reference TRBV11-3 and TRBJ2-1, the full variable domain is EAGVVQSPRYKIIEKKQPVAFWCNPISGHNTLYWYLQNLGQGPELLIRYENEEAVDDSQLPKDRFSAERLKGVDSTLKIQPAELGDSAVYLCASQATGSHEQFFGPGTRLTVL.